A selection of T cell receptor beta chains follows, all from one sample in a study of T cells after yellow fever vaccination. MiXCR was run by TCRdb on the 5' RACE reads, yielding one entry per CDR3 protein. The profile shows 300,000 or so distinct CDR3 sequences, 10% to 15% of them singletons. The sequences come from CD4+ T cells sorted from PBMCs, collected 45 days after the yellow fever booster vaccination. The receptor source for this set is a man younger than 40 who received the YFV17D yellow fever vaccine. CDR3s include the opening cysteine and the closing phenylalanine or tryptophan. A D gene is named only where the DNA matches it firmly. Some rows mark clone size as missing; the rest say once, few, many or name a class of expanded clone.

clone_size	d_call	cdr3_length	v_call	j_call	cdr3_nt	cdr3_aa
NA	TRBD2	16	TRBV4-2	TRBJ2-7	TGTGCCAGCAGCCAAGGGAGCGGGAGGGCCGGGTACGAGCAGTACTTC	CASSQGSGRAGYEQYF
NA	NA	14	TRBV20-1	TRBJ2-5	TGCAGTGCCCAAAGGGGGGCCCCGCAAGAGACCCAGTACTTC	CSAQRGAPQETQYF
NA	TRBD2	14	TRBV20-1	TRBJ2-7	TGCAGTGCTAGAAGTAGCGGGAGGACCTACGAGCAGTACTTC	CSARSSGRTYEQYF
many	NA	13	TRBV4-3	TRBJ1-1	TGCGCCAGCAGCCAAGAGCGGGACACTGAAGCTTTCTTT	CASSQERDTEAFF
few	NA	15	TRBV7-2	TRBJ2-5	TGTGCCAGCAGCTTAGGACGCCGGGGCCGAGAGACCCAGTACTTC	CASSLGRRGRETQYF
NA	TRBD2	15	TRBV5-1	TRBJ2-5	TGCGCCAGCGGGGGTAGCGGGAGTAACCGAGAGACCCAGTACTTC	CASGGSGSNRETQYF
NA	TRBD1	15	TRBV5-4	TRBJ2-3	TGTGCCAGCCATAAACCACAGGGGCCCGCAGATACGCAGTATTTT	CASHKPQGPADTQYF
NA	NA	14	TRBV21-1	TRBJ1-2	TGTGCCAGCAGCAAATTCCCCCAGCTAGGGGGCTACACCTTC	CASSKFPQLGGYTF
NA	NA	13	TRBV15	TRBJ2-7	TGTGCCACCAGCAGAGAAGGGTCCTACGAGCAGTACTTC	CATSREGSYEQYF
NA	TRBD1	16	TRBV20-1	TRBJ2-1	TGCAGTGCTACCGACAGGGGGCGCGTCGCAGTTGATGAGCAGTTCTTC	CSATDRGRVAVDEQFF
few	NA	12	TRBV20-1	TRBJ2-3	TGCAGTGCTTCCCTCCAGGGGGATACGCAGTATTTT	CSASLQGDTQYF
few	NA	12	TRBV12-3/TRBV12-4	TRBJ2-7	TGTGCCATCCGGGCGCGGGATGGGGAGCAGTACTTC	CAIRARDGEQYF
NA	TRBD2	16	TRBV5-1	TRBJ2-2	TGCGCCAGCAGCCCCGGGACTACCCTTGTCACCGGGGAGCTGTTTTTT	CASSPGTTLVTGELFF
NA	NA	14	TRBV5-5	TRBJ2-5	TGTGCCAGCAGCTTGAGCGGGTACCATGAGACCCAGTACTTC	CASSLSGYHETQYF
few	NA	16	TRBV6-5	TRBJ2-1	TGTGCCAGCAGTTCGCCCGGGACTGGGCGTGTCAATGAGCAGTTCTTC	CASSSPGTGRVNEQFF
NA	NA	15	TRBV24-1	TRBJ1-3	TGTGCCACCAGTGATTCAACCGGGCCTGGAAACACCATATATTTT	CATSDSTGPGNTIYF
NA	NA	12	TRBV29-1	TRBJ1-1	TGCAGCGTTGAAGAGGGCAGCACTGAAGCTTTCTTT	CSVEEGSTEAFF
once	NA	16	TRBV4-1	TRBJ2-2	TGCGCCAGCAGCCCTGGAGCCAGGATAAAAGGGGGGGAGCTGTTTTTT	CASSPGARIKGGELFF
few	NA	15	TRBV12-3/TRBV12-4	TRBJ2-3	TGTGCCAGCAGCCCCCCCGCGGTGAGAGGCGATACGCAGTATTTT	CASSPPAVRGDTQYF
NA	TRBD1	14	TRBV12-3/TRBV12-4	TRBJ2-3	TGTGCCAGCAGTTTGTACCAAGGGACAGTAGCGCAGTATTTT	CASSLYQGTVAQYF
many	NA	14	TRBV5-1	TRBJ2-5	TGCGCCAGCAGCCTTCACGGAACTGAGGAGACCCAGTACTTC	CASSLHGTEETQYF
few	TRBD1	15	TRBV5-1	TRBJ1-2	TGCGCCAGCAGCTTGGGCGGGACAGAACTCTATGGCTACACCTTC	CASSLGGTELYGYTF
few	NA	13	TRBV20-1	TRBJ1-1	TGCAGTGCTCCCAACACCGAGGGGACTGAAGCTTTCTTT	CSAPNTEGTEAFF
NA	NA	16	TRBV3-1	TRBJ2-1	TGTGCCAGCAGCCAAGATCTTGCGCCACAATACAATGAGCAGTTCTTC	CASSQDLAPQYNEQFF
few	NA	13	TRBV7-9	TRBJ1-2	TGTGCCAGCAGCTTGGACACCGTCTATGGCTACACCTTC	CASSLDTVYGYTF
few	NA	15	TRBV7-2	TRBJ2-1	TGTGCCAGCAGCTTAGATGGGGTCGCCTACAATGAGCAGTTCTTC	CASSLDGVAYNEQFF
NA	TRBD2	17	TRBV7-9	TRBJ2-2	TGTGCCAGCAGCTTAGCGCAACTAGCGGCGAACACCGGGGAGCTGTTTTTT	CASSLAQLAANTGELFF
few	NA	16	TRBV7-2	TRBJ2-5	TGTGCCAGCAGCCTCGACGCCCATTACTTCCAAGAGACCCAGTACTTC	CASSLDAHYFQETQYF
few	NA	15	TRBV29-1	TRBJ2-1	TGCAGCGTTGAAGATAGGGGGAGGGCCGGCAATGAGCAGTTCTTC	CSVEDRGRAGNEQFF
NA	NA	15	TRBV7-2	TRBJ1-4	TGTGCCAGCAGCCGTAACGGGGGAATTAATGAAAAACTGTTTTTT	CASSRNGGINEKLFF
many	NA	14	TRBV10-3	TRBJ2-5	TGTGCCATCAGTGAGGGAGGAGGCCGGGAGACCCAGTACTTC	CAISEGGGRETQYF
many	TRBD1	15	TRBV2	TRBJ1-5	TGTGCCAGCAGTCTGGACAGGGAATACAATCAGCCCCAGCATTTT	CASSLDREYNQPQHF
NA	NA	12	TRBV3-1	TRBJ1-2	TGTGCCAGCAGCCAAGGCCTCTATGGCTACACCTTC	CASSQGLYGYTF
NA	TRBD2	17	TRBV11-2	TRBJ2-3	TGTGCCAGCAGCCCGGGGGCTAGCGGGCTTAGCACAGATACGCAGTATTTT	CASSPGASGLSTDTQYF
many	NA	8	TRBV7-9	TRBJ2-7	TGTGCCAGCAGCCCAAAATCTTTC	CASSPKSF
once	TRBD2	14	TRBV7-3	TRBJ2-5	TGTGCCAGCAGCTTAAGTAGCGGGAGTGAGACCCAGTACTTC	CASSLSSGSETQYF
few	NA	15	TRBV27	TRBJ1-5	TGTGCCAGCAGTAAAAGGGCCACCTCCAATCAGCCCCAGCATTTT	CASSKRATSNQPQHF
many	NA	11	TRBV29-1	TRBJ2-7	TGCAGCGTTGGAGGGAGCCACGAGCAGTACTTC	CSVGGSHEQYF
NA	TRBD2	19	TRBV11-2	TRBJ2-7	TGTGCCAGCAGCCCAGGCCTGGGACTAGCGGGGCCGACTACCTACGAGCAGTACTTC	CASSPGLGLAGPTTYEQYF
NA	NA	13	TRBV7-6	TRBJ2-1	TGTGCCAGCAGCCCAGGGCCAGAGGATGAGCAGTTCTTC	CASSPGPEDEQFF
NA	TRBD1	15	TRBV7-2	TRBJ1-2	TGTGCCAGCAGCTTAGTTACAGGGGCGGACTATGGCTACACCTTC	CASSLVTGADYGYTF
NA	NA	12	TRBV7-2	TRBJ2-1	TGTGCCAGCAGCTTAGCGAACAATGAGCAGTTCTTC	CASSLANNEQFF
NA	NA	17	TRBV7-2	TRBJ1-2	TGTGCCAGCAGCTTATGGGCAGAACCTAGGATATTGAATGGCTACACCTTC	CASSLWAEPRILNGYTF
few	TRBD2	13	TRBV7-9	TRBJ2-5	TGTGCCAGCAGTTCACTAGCGGAGAAGACCCAGTACTTC	CASSSLAEKTQYF
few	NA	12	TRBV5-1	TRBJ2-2	TGCGCCAACTACAAGATTAGCGGGGAGCTGTTTTTT	CANYKISGELFF
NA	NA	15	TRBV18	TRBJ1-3	TGTGCCAGCTCACCAAAGGCTTACTCTGGAAACACCATATATTTT	CASSPKAYSGNTIYF
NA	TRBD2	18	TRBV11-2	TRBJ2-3	TGTGCCAGCAGGAACGTAGGCTCCGGGAGGGCTTCTAGAGATACGCAGTATTTT	CASRNVGSGRASRDTQYF
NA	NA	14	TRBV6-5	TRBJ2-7	TGTGCCAGCAGTTACGGGGTGACAGGTGAAGAGCAGTACTTC	CASSYGVTGEEQYF
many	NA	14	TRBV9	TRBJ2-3	TGTGCCAGCAGCGTAGGAGGTCGGACAGATACGCAGTATTTT	CASSVGGRTDTQYF
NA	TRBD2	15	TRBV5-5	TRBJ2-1	TGTGCCAGCAGCTTCGTTCTAGCGGAGCCGAATGAGCAGTTCTTC	CASSFVLAEPNEQFF
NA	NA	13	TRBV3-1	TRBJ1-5	TGTGCCAGCAGCCAAGTTCCCAATCAGCCCCAGCATTTT	CASSQVPNQPQHF
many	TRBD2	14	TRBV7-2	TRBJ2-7	TGTGCCAGCAGCCTCAGCGGGAGGCCGGGCGAGCAGTACTTC	CASSLSGRPGEQYF
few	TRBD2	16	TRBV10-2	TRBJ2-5	TGCGCCAGCAGTGGTTTGGTCCTAGCGGGAAAGGAGACCCAGTACTTC	CASSGLVLAGKETQYF
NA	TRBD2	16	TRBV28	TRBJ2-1	TGTGCCAGCAGGAGGTTGACTAGCGGGAAGTTCAATGAGCAGTTCTTC	CASRRLTSGKFNEQFF